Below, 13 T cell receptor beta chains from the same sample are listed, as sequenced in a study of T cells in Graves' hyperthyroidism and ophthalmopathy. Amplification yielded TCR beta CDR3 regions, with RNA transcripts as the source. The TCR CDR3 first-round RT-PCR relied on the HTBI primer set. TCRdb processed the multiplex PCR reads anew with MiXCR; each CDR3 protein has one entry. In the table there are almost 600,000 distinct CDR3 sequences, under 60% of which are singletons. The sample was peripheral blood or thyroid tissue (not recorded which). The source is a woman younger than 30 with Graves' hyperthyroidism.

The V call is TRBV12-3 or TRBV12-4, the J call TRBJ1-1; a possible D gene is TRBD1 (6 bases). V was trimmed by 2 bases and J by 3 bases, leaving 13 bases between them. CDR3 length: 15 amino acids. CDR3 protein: CASSLTGGLDTEAFF. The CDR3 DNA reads TGTGCCAGCAGTTTAACCGGGGGCTTGGACACTGAAGCTTTCTTT.

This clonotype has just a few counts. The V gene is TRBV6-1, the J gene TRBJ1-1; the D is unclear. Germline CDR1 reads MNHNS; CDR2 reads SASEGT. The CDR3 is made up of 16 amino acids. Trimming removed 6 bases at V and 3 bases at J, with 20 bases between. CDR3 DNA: TGTGCCAGCAGAATTACTCCTTCCGCCCCGGACACTGAAGCTTTCTTT. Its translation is CASRITPSAPDTEAFF.

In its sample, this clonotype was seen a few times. CDR3 residues: CASSLEASTDTQYF. The CDR3, as DNA: TGTGCCAGCAGCTTAGAGGCGAGCACAGATACGCAGTATTTT. This rearrangement joins TRBV7-6 to TRBJ2-3; the D is unclear. Germline values: CDR1 SGHVS, CDR2 FNYEAQ. The CDR3 is 14 amino acids. Trimming pared 1 base from V and 0 bases from J, leaving 5 bases between. Full variable domain (outside the CDR3, taken from reference TRBV7-6 and TRBJ2-3): GAGVSQSPRYKVTKRGQDVALRCDPISGHVSLYWYRQALGQGPEFLTYFNYEAQQDKSGLPNDRFSAERPEGSISTLTIQRTEQRDSAMYRCASSLEASTDTQYFGPGTRLTVL.

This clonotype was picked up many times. The CDR3 DNA reads TGTGCCAGCTCACACCGGGACAGGGCTGGGGCCAACGTCCTGACTTTC. It codes for CASSHRDRAGANVLTF. This chain links TRBV18 with TRBJ2-6; 9 nucleotides match TRBD1. Germline V gene lookup returns CDR1 KGHSH and CDR2 LQKENI. The trim removed 4 bases at V and 2 bases at J, leaving 3 bases unmatched. The CDR3 extends over 16 amino acids. The variable domain in full, completed from reference TRBV18 and TRBJ2-6, reads NAGVMQNPRHLVRRRGQEARLRCSPMKGHSHVYWYRQLPEEGLKFMVYLQKENIIDESGMPKERFSAEFPKEGPSILRIQQVVRGDSAAYFCASSHRDRAGANVLTFGAGSRLTVL.

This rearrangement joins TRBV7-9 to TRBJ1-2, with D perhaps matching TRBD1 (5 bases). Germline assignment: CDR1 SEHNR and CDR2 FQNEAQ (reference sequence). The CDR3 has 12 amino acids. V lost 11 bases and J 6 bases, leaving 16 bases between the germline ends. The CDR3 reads CASERGRDGYTF. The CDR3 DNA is TGTGCCTCAGAGCGGGGCAGGGATGGCTACACCTTC.

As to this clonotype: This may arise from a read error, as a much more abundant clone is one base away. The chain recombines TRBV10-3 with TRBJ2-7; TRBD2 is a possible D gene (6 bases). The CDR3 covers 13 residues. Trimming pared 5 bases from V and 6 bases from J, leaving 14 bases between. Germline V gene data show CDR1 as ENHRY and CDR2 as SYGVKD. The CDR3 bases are TGTGCCATCAGTTCGCGGACTATACCCGAGCAGTACTTC. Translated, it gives CAISSRTIPEQYF.

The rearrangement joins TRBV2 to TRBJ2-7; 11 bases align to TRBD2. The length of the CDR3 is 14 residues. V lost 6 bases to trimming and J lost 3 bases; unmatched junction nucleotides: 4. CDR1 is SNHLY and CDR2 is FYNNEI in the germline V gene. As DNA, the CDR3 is TGTGCCAGCAGGGGGGGACTAGCGGTCTACGAGCAGTACTTC. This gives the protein CASRGGLAVYEQYF.

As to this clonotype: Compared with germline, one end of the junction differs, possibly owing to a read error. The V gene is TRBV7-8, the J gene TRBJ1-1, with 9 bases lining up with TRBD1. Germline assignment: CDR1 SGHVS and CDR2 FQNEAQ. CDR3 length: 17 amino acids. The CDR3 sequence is CASSLEGTGLMNTETFF. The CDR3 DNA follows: TGTGCCAGCAGCTTAGAGGGGACAGGGCTCATGAACACTGAAACTTTCTTT.

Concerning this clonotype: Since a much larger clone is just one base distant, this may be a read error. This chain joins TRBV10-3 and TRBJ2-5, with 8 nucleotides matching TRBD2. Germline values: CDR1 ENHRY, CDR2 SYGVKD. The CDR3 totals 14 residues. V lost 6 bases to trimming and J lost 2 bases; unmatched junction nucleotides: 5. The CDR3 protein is CAISTLAEQETQYF. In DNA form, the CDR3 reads TGTGCCATCAGCACACTAGCGGAACAAGAGACCCAGTACTTC.

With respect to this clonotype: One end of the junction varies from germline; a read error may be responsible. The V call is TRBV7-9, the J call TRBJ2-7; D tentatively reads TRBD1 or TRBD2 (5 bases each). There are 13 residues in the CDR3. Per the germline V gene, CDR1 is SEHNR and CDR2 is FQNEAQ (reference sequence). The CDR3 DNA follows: TGCGCCAGCAGCTCCCGGATGGGGGAAGAGCGGTACTTC. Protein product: CASSSRMGEERYF.

The CDR3 region is CASSQTGVGYNEQFF. CDR3 in DNA: TGCGCCAGCAGCCAGACGGGAGTGGGTTACAATGAGCAGTTCTTC. The chain uses TRBV5-1 and TRBJ2-1; possible D gene TRBD2, 6 bases. Looked up from germline, CDR1 is SGHRS and CDR2 is YFSETQ. V was trimmed by 4 bases and J by 4 bases, leaving 15 bases between them. This CDR3 is 15 amino acids long.

CDR3 sequence reads: CSVEANGLKSAQYF. CDR3 bases: TGCAGCGTTGAGGCTAACGGGTTGAAATCGGCGCAGTACTTC. The V call is TRBV29-1, the J call TRBJ2-7, with D unresolved. The CDR3 spans 14 residues. Trimming stripped 3 bases from V and 9 bases from J, with 21 bases between. CDR1 and CDR2 (germline): SQVTM, ANQGSEA.

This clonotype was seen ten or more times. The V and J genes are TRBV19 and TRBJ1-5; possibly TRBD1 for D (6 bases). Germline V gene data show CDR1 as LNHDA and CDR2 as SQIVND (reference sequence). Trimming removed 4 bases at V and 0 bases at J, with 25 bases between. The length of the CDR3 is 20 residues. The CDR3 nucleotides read TGTGCCAGTAGTACTTCCTGGGGGCAGGCCACGTTTTATAGCAATCAGCCCCAGCATTTT. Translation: CASSTSWGQATFYSNQPQHF.